This TCR beta chain was recovered during a study of shared clonotypes between healthy human individuals. Study findings and constraints: Investigators expected sequencing depth to affect clonotype sharing among donors. The study sampled only blood, and tissue repertoires likely differ.

As for this clone: Its antigen is currently unknown. Other nucleotide sequences in the sample specify the same CDR3.

CD45RO-negative, CCR7-selected cells formed the naive CD8 fraction, which excluded terminally differentiated effector memory CD45RA+ cells. The method was immunoSEQ multiplex PCR; TCRdb's version includes in-frame clones alone and lacks a portion of them. The sample holds just over 2,000,000 clones, about 95% seen once. The source material was naive CD8+ T cells sorted from blood. This TCR was recovered from a man between 18 and 35 years old in good health.

The CDR3 region is CASSSPPEETQYF. Here the CDR3 DNA reads TGTGCCAGCAGCAGCCCGCCCGAAGAGACCCAGTACTTC. V gene TRBV7-2 combines with J gene TRBJ2-5; no clear D. CDR1 and CDR2 from the germline V gene are SGHTA and FQGNSA. This CDR3 has 13 residues. The ends were cut back, 5 bases at V and 3 bases at J, with 10 bases in the middle.